The 30 T cell receptor beta chains below were found in one sample sequenced in a study of T cells in Graves' hyperthyroidism and ophthalmopathy. What was amplified from RNA transcripts were TCR beta CDR3 regions. Researchers ran a first-round RT-PCR on the TCR CDR3 using the HTBI primer set. From the multiplex PCR reads, TCRdb called clonotypes with MiXCR, one entry per CDR3 protein. The table lists roughly 500,000 distinct CDR3 sequences, about 46% of them singletons, with 44% in the top ten. The sequenced sample consisted of peripheral blood or thyroid tissue (not recorded which). Receptors were obtained from an adult woman with Graves' disease, either hyperthyroidism or ophthalmopathy (not recorded which).

V is TRBV12-3 or TRBV12-4 and J is TRBJ2-7; 7 bases fit TRBD2. This CDR3 has 13 amino acids. V was clipped by 7 bases and J by 7 bases; unmatched bases: 10. The CDR3 here is CASNAGASEEQYF. The CDR3 nucleotides read TGTGCCAGCAACGCGGGAGCTTCAGAAGAGCAGTACTTC.

V gene TRBV5-1 combines with J gene TRBJ2-5; D is tentatively TRBD1 or TRBD2 (5 bases each). The CDR3 covers 14 residues. The ends were cut back, 3 bases at V and 0 bases at J, with 9 bases in the middle. Germline V gene lookup returns CDR1 SGHRS and CDR2 YFSETQ. The CDR3, as DNA: TGCGCCAGCAGCTCGGGACCTAACCAAGAGACCCAGTACTTC. Translating it yields CASSSGPNQETQYF.

This clonotype was seen ten or more times. The genes are TRBV7-2 and TRBJ1-1; possibly TRBD1 for D (6 bases). Germline CDR1 is SGHTA and CDR2 is FQGNSA. The CDR3 sequence is 13 residues long. V lost 4 bases and J 9 bases, leaving 15 bases between the germline ends. CDR3 in DNA: TGTGCCAGCAGCTCAAGGATGGGGGCGAAAGCTTTCTTT. This codes for CASSSRMGAKAFF.

The chain combines TRBV2 with TRBJ2-5, with D uncertain. Germline-derived CDR1 and CDR2 are SNHLY and FYNNEI. CDR3 length equals 13 residues. V was cut by 5 bases and J by 3 bases, with 10 bases left in between. This chain's CDR3 is CASSYPGEETQYF. The DNA of the CDR3 is TGTGCCAGCAGTTACCCTGGGGAAGAGACCCAGTACTTC.

V usage is TRBV30 and J usage is TRBJ1-3; D unresolved. V lost 1 base, J lost 4 bases, and 5 bases lay in between. The germline V gene has CDR1 GTSNPN and CDR2 SVGIG (reference sequence). The CDR3 is made up of 12 amino acids. CDR3 DNA: TGTGCCTGGAGTGCTCCCGGAAACACCATATATTTT. Residues: CAWSAPGNTIYF.

Here the CDR3 DNA reads TGTGCCAGCAGCCTTCGCGACAGCCACAATCAGCCCCAGCATTTT. It codes for CASSLRDSHNQPQHF. The chain links TRBV2 to TRBJ1-5; maybe TRBD1 (5 bases). CDR1 and CDR2 (germline): SNHLY, FYNNEI. This CDR3 has 15 amino acids. V shed 6 bases and J shed 3 bases, with 15 bases lying between them.

This clonotype has ten or more counts. The chain combines TRBV7-9 with TRBJ2-5; no firm D call. Germline V gene data show CDR1 as SEHNR and CDR2 as FQNEAQ (reference sequence). CDR3 length equals 15 residues. The V gene lost 4 bases and the J gene lost 4 bases, with 16 bases spanning the gap. CDR3 coding DNA: TGTGCCAGCAGCTCAGACCCTAAGGGTCCAGAGACCCAGTACTTC. As protein: CASSSDPKGPETQYF.

At least ten counts were recorded for this clonotype. This sequence joins TRBV11-2 and TRBJ1-1, with D maybe TRBD1 (5 bases). V was shortened by 5 bases and J by 1 base, with 20 bases between the two germline ends. Germline CDR1 SGHAT, CDR2 FQNNGV. The CDR3 extends over 17 amino acids. CDR3 sequence reads: CASSAHHTGGKNTEAFF. CDR3 coding DNA: TGTGCCAGCAGCGCACACCATACGGGGGGTAAGAACACTGAAGCTTTCTTT.

This clonotype showed up many times. The CDR3 region has the DNA TGCAGTGCTAGAGATTGGAGGGGGACAGGCTCTGGGGCCAACGTCCTGACTTTC. Protein: CSARDWRGTGSGANVLTF. V usage is TRBV20-1 and J usage is TRBJ2-6; 8 bases map to TRBD1. Germline V lookup: CDR1 DFQATT, CDR2 SNEGSKA (reference sequence). The V segment lost 0 bases and the J segment 0 bases; nucleotides outside the gene matches: 7. The CDR3 has 18 amino acids.

The CDR3 loop is CASSFSGRGYEQYF. In DNA, the CDR3 is TGTGCCAGCAGCTTCTCGGGCAGGGGCTACGAGCAGTACTTC. The rearrangement uses TRBV7-2 and TRBJ2-7; a possible D gene is TRBD1 (6 bases). The CDR3 is made up of 14 amino acids. V was cut by 3 bases and J by 3 bases, with 12 bases left in between. CDR1 and CDR2 (germline): SGHTA, FQGNSA. Drawing the rest from reference TRBV7-2 and TRBJ2-7, the complete variable domain is GAGVSQSPSNKVTEKGKDVELRCDPISGHTALYWYRQSLGQGLEFLIYFQGNSAPDKSGLPSDRFSAERTGGSVSTLTIQRTQQEDSAVYLCASSFSGRGYEQYFGPGTRLTVT.

This clonotype occurred many times. V usage is TRBV20-1 and J usage is TRBJ1-2; D remains ambiguous. Germline V gene data show CDR1 as DFQATT and CDR2 as SNEGSKA (reference sequence). V was trimmed by 0 bases and J by 3 bases, leaving 11 bases between them. The CDR3 sequence is 14 residues long. CDR3 in DNA: TGCAGTGCTAGAGATCGTAGAAGCGACTATGGCTACACCTTC. Protein sequence: CSARDRRSDYGYTF.

To note about this clonotype: Being one base from a much bigger clone, this may be a read error. V gene TRBV7-4 combines with J gene TRBJ2-7; 13 bases match TRBD2. V dropped 5 bases and J dropped 10; count of bases not matched to a gene: 14. The CDR3 loop spans 16 amino acids. CDR1 is SGHVT and CDR2 is SQSDAQ in the germline V gene. The CDR3 sequence is CASSPRTSGSREAQYF. For the CDR3, the DNA is TGTGCCAGCAGCCCCCGGACTAGCGGGAGCCGAGAGGCCCAGTACTTC.

CDR3 nucleotide sequence: TGTGCCAGCAGCCAAGACGGGACTAGCAGTGGGACCCAGTACTTC. It translates to CASSQDGTSSGTQYF. The chain carries TRBV7-8 and TRBJ2-5; 9 bases agree with TRBD2. Trimming at V came to 5 bases and at J to 7 bases, leaving 11 bases not matched to a gene. The CDR3 length is 15 residues. CDR1 and CDR2 from the germline V gene are SGHVS and FQNEAQ.

This clonotype showed up just once. Given a much more abundant clone one base away, this may be a read error. Since no conserved phenylalanine or tryptophan closes the CDR3, a read error is the likely cause. The chain links TRBV7-9 to TRBJ1-1; D is unclear. The CDR3 is made up of 15 amino acids. CDR1 is SEHNR and CDR2 is FQNEAQ in the germline V gene (reference sequence). V lost 1 base and J lost 1, with 10 bases in between. DNA of the CDR3: TGTGCCAGCAGCTTAGTCGGACCTTCGAACACTGAAGCTTTCCTT. Its protein is CASSLVGPSNTEAFL.

This clonotype was recorded a few times. One junction end disagrees with the germline gene, perhaps due to a read error. The chain carries TRBV5-6 and TRBJ1-6; D not resolved. The CDR3 sequence is 13 residues long. Germline loops: CDR1 SGHDT, CDR2 YYEEEE. Here the CDR3 reads CASSLGMNSPLHF. For the CDR3, the DNA is TGTGCCAGCAGTTTGGGCATGAATTCACCCCTCCACTTT.

The chain employs TRBV7-2 and TRBJ2-5; no clear D gene. V lost 11 bases, J lost 4 bases, and 11 bases lay in between. There are 11 residues in the CDR3. In germline, CDR1 is SGHTA, CDR2 FQGNSA. CDR3 DNA sequence: TGTGCCCACCGAGCAGGAGAGACCCAGTACTTC. Translating gives CAHRAGETQYF.

V is TRBV7-9 and J is TRBJ2-1, with D possibly TRBD1 on 6 matching bases. Per germline, CDR1 SEHNR and CDR2 FQNEAQ (reference sequence). The V gene lost 5 bases and the J gene lost 4 bases, with 15 bases spanning the gap. This CDR3 is 15 amino acids long. The CDR3 loop is CASSPPPGQYNEQFF. As DNA, the CDR3 is TGTGCCAGCAGCCCCCCGCCCGGACAGTACAATGAGCAGTTCTTC.

The table lists this clonotype with many counts. CDR3 in amino acids: CASSYRSQGTMYEQYF. As DNA, the CDR3 is TGTGCCAGCAGCTACCGAAGCCAGGGGACTATGTACGAGCAGTACTTC. The chain combines TRBV7-2 with TRBJ2-7, with D possibly matching TRBD2 (7 bases). V lost 4 bases and J 4 bases, leaving 20 bases between the germline ends. Germline-derived CDR1 and CDR2 are SGHTA and FQGNSA. CDR3 length equals 16 residues.

The rearrangement joins TRBV20-1 to TRBJ1-5; D remains ambiguous. V lost 1 base and J lost 0, with 7 bases in between. The CDR3 consists of 14 residues. Germline CDR1 DFQATT, CDR2 SNEGSKA (reference sequence). CDR3 nucleotide sequence: TGCAGTGCTAGAGGCGTAGATAGCAATCAGCCCCAGCATTTT. As protein: CSARGVDSNQPQHF.

This chain links TRBV12-3 or TRBV12-4 with TRBJ1-2; 7 bases fit TRBD1. V lost 5 bases to trimming and J lost 8 bases; unmatched junction nucleotides: 2. The CDR3 sequence is 11 residues long. The DNA of the CDR3 is TGTGCCAGCAGTCGGGACAGCGGCTACACCTTC. Translated: CASSRDSGYTF.

This clonotype was detected only a few times. V usage is TRBV7-2 and J usage is TRBJ1-5; no firm D call. V was pared by 2 bases and J by 6 bases, with 11 bases between. This CDR3 comprises 14 residues. The germline gives CDR1 SGHTA, CDR2 FQGNSA. The CDR3 nucleotides read TGTGCCAGCAGCTTACCCGGAGGTGGTCAGCCCCAGCATTTT. This sequence encodes CASSLPGGGQPQHF.

This clonotype was counted ten times or more. This chain links TRBV20-1 with TRBJ2-2, with TRBD2 matching over 7 bases. V lost 6 bases to trimming and J lost 0 bases; unmatched junction nucleotides: 4. This CDR3 has 14 amino acids. The germline CDR1 and CDR2 sequences are DFQATT and SNEGSKA (reference sequence). This CDR3 reads CSAKAGTNTGELFF. CDR3 nucleotides: TGCAGTGCCAAAGCGGGAACGAACACCGGGGAGCTGTTTTTT.

The chain couples TRBV12-3 or TRBV12-4 to TRBJ2-6; a weak D match, TRBD1 (6 bases). There are 15 residues in the CDR3. Trimming left V 6 bases short and J 3 bases short, with 12 bases between. In DNA, the CDR3 is TGTGCCAGCAGCCAAGGGGGAGATGGGGCCAACGTCCTGACTTTC. Translated, it gives CASSQGGDGANVLTF.

This clonotype showed up many times. The V and J genes are TRBV7-2 and TRBJ2-6; D assignment may be TRBD1 or TRBD2 (5 bases each). Germline assignment: CDR1 SGHTA and CDR2 FQGNSA. The CDR3 spans 16 residues. Trimming cost V 2 bases and J 4 bases, with 12 bases left between them. CDR3 protein: CASSLIEGHGANVLTF. The CDR3 DNA reads TGTGCCAGCAGCTTAATAGAGGGGCACGGGGCCAACGTCCTGACTTTC.

J is TRBJ2-7 and V is TRBV11-2; no firm D call. V was pared by 0 bases and J by 4 bases, with 10 bases between. CDR3 length equals 14 residues. Germline V gives CDR1 SGHAT, CDR2 FQNNGV. CDR3 nucleotide sequence: TGTGCCAGCAGCTTAGATTTGAGGATTTACGAGCAGTACTTC. Its protein product is CASSLDLRIYEQYF.

This rearrangement joins TRBV29-1 to TRBJ2-7, with D perhaps matching TRBD1 (6 bases). The CDR3 is 11 amino acids. Trimming left V 7 bases short and J 3 bases short, with 10 bases between. Germline values: CDR1 SQVTM, CDR2 ANQGSEA. The CDR3 sequence: CSATGGYEQYF. In nucleotides, the CDR3 is TGCAGCGCGACAGGAGGCTACGAGCAGTACTTC.

In its sample, this clonotype was seen a few times. The V and J genes are TRBV5-4 and TRBJ1-1; 7 bases agree with TRBD1. Losses at the gene ends were 6 bases for V and 8 bases for J; bases not matched to a gene: 4. This CDR3 is 11 amino acids long. Germline V gene sequence: CDR1 SGHNT, CDR2 YYREEE (reference sequence). CDR3 sequence (DNA): TGTGCCAGCACCAGACAGGGAGAAGCTTTCTTT. Translation gives CASTRQGEAFF.

V usage is TRBV10-3 and J usage is TRBJ1-1, with 8 bases identical to TRBD1. This CDR3 comprises 14 residues. The V gene end was trimmed by 6 bases and the J gene end by 5 bases; junction bases not matched to a gene: 8. The germline V gene encodes CDR1 ENHRY and CDR2 SYGVKD. This CDR3 is CAIRGTGGGTEAFF. The DNA for the CDR3 is TGTGCCATCAGGGGGACAGGAGGGGGTACTGAAGCTTTCTTT.

The CDR3 sequence is CASNWDRDNQPQHF. The CDR3 coding sequence is TGTGCCAGCAATTGGGACAGGGACAATCAGCCCCAGCATTTT. This chain joins TRBV2 and TRBJ1-5; 9 bases are a match to TRBD1. This CDR3 is 14 amino acids long. Germline V gene sequence: CDR1 SNHLY, CDR2 FYNNEI. V lost 7 bases, J lost 3 bases, and 4 bases stayed unmatched.

The table lists this clonotype with many counts. The chain employs TRBV29-1 and TRBJ1-2; a weak D match, TRBD1 (5 bases). Germline V gene sequence: CDR1 SQVTM, CDR2 ANQGSEA. The germline V and J ends were trimmed by 4 bases and 4 bases, with 13 bases remaining between them. The CDR3 length is 13 residues. The CDR3 reads CSVGETAIYGYTF. CDR3 in DNA: TGCAGCGTTGGAGAGACAGCCATCTATGGCTACACCTTC.